This passage covers 6 T cell receptor beta chains from one sample sequenced in a study of OX40 agonist ivuxolimab in advanced cancers. Data came from immunoSEQ multiplex PCR; TCRdb stores just in-frame clones and leaves some out. The sample carries approximately 90,000 clones, about 85% recorded once. The material sequenced was CD4+ or CD8+ T cells sorted from blood, taken in a trial of the OX40 agonist ivuxolimab. The receptors shown here come from an adult with an advanced solid tumor such as melanoma, head and neck, liver or kidney cancer.

J is TRBJ2-3 and V is TRBV5-4, with D perhaps TRBD2 (6 bases). The CDR3 is 14 amino acids. Trimming cost V 5 bases and J 4 bases, with 14 bases left between them. CDR1 and CDR2 from the germline V gene are SGHNT and YYREEE (reference sequence). CDR3 amino acids: CASSHNRDSDTQYF. In nucleotides, the CDR3 is TGTGCCAGCAGTCACAACCGGGACTCAGATACGCAGTATTTT.

The chain carries TRBV6-1 and TRBJ2-5, with no clear D. The V gene's germline CDR1 is MNHNS and CDR2 SASEGT. The CDR3 spans 13 residues. V gave up 4 bases and J gave up 2 bases, with 8 bases separating them. The CDR3 nucleotides are TGTGCCAGCAGTGTTTACAGACAAGAGACCCAGTACTTC. Amino acid sequence: CASSVYRQETQYF.

The chain is built from TRBV15 and TRBJ2-7; 11 nucleotides agree with TRBD1. Trimming took 5 bases from V and 3 from J; bases not matched to a gene: 12. This CDR3 region has 17 residues. Germline V CDR1 and CDR2: LNHNV, YYDKDF (reference sequence). The CDR3 here is CATSPGTGGNRGYEQYF. The CDR3 bases are TGTGCCACCAGCCCAGGGACAGGGGGGAATAGGGGCTACGAGCAGTACTTC.

This clone was detected only a few times. The chain employs TRBV19 and TRBJ2-7; 7 bases fit TRBD2. The germline gives CDR1 LNHDA, CDR2 SQIVND (reference sequence). After removal of 1 base from V and 3 bases from J, the junction contained 9 bases not matched to a gene. CDR3 length equals 16 residues. The CDR3 DNA reads as TGTGCCAGTAGTATAGCTAGCGGAGTTCCGCACTACGAGCAGTACTTC. Translating gives CASSIASGVPHYEQYF.

A single count supports this clone. The J gene is TRBJ2-7, the V gene TRBV28; 16 bases fit TRBD2. There are 21 residues in the CDR3. Per the germline V gene, CDR1 is MDHEN and CDR2 is SYDVKM. The ends lost 4 bases at V and 4 bases at J; junction bases unmatched: 19. The CDR3 region has the DNA TGTGCCAGCAGTTACCGAAACCCGGGACTAGCGGGAGGGCAGTTTCGGTACGAGCAGTACTTC. This gives the protein CASSYRNPGLAGGQFRYEQYF.

Written as DNA, the CDR3 is TGTGCCAGCAGTGGGGGTGACCCGCAGGAGTTCTTC. Encoded protein: CASSGGDPQEFF. The V gene is TRBV27, the J gene TRBJ2-1; D might be TRBD1 or TRBD2, each matching 5 bases. Germline loops: CDR1 MNHEY, CDR2 SMNVEV (reference sequence). The CDR3 runs 12 residues. Trimming left V 5 bases short and J 14 bases short, with 16 bases between.